The rows below give T cell receptor beta chains drawn from one sample of a study of CD8+ T cells in alopecia areata. Profiled with immunoSEQ multiplex PCR; TCRdb holds only in-frame clones, not every one. This table has around 110,000 clones, around three fifths appearing once. This sample comprised CD8+ T cells sorted from blood, obtained at week 24, from a patient treated with tofacitinib. The receptors derive from a human donor with alopecia areata. CDR3s include the opening cysteine and the closing phenylalanine or tryptophan. The D gene is left open where the match is weak. For some rows the clone size is stated as once, few or many, or as a class when expanded; others skip it.

cdr3_length j_call v_call clone_size d_call cdr3_nt cdr3_aa
16 TRBJ2-7 TRBV7-9 - - TGTGCCAGCAGCCCCCCATCGGGGGTAAACCTCTACGAGCAGTACTTC CASSPPSGVNLYEQYF
13 TRBJ2-7 TRBV14 - - TGTGCCAGCAGCATTAGCTCCTTCCGCGAGCAGTACTTC CASSISSFREQYF
15 TRBJ2-7 TRBV6-5 - - TGTGCCAGCAGTTACTTTGGGGGCCGGGCCTACGAGCAGTACTTC CASSYFGGRAYEQYF
18 TRBJ2-1 TRBV9 - TRBD1 TGTGCCAGCAGCCCCGGACAGGGGTGGGGAAGCTCCTACAATGAGCAGTTCTTC CASSPGQGWGSSYNEQFF
15 TRBJ2-7 TRBV6-5 - - TGTGCCAGCAGTTACGCCATGGGACGATTCCACGAGCAGTACTTC CASSYAMGRFHEQYF
14 TRBJ1-2 TRBV6-6 - - TGTGCCAGCAGTTTGAATATTCCTAACTATGGCTACACCTTC CASSLNIPNYGYTF
14 TRBJ2-7 TRBV30 - - TGTGCCTGGAGTAGAAGGGGAGGCTCCTACGAGCAGTACTTC CAWSRRGGSYEQYF
15 TRBJ2-7 TRBV15 - - TGTGCCACCAGCAGGGAGTTCACGCTCGACTACGAGCAGTACTTC CATSREFTLDYEQYF
12 TRBJ2-4 TRBV9 - - TGTGCCAGCAGCTTACAGGGAGACATTCAGTACTTC CASSLQGDIQYF
14 TRBJ1-2 TRBV13 once TRBD1 TGTGCCAGCAGCTTTCGGGACAGGCCCTATGGCTACACCTTC CASSFRDRPYGYTF
15 TRBJ2-7 TRBV11-2 - - TGTGCCAGCAGCTTACGACGGGCCGGGGACCCCGAGCAGTACTTC CASSLRRAGDPEQYF
16 TRBJ2-1 TRBV9 - - TGTGCCAGCAGCGTACTTTTCGAGTCGAGCTACAATGAGCAGTTCTTC CASSVLFESSYNEQFF
16 TRBJ1-1 TRBV5-1 - - TGCGCCAGCAGCTTGGGGGGTTCCGGTAAGAACACTGAAGCTTTCTTT CASSLGGSGKNTEAFF
14 TRBJ1-1 TRBV6-5 - TRBD1 TGTGCCAGCAGCCCGGACAGGCAGAACACTGAAGCTTTCTTT CASSPDRQNTEAFF
14 TRBJ2-7 TRBV7-8 - - TGTGCCAGCAGCCCACTCTCGGGCGTTAACGAGCAGTACTTC CASSPLSGVNEQYF
16 TRBJ2-7 TRBV7-9 few TRBD1 TGTGCCAGCAGCCTAGAGGGTCGGGACAGGAGTTACGAGCAGTACTTC CASSLEGRDRSYEQYF
13 TRBJ1-6 TRBV27 once - TGTGCCAGCAGTTTAATGAGTAATTCACCCCTCCACTTT CASSLMSNSPLHF
12 TRBJ1-1 TRBV30 once - TGTGCCTGGAGTTTAGGGGACGGTGAAGCTTTCTTT CAWSLGDGEAFF
13 TRBJ2-7 TRBV18 - - TGTGCCAGCTCACAAACCGACGCCTACGAGCAGTACTTC CASSQTDAYEQYF
14 TRBJ2-7 TRBV13 few - TGTGCCAGCAGCCTAGCCACTTCCTCCTACGAGCAGTACTTC CASSLATSSYEQYF
14 TRBJ2-7 TRBV30 - TRBD1 TGTGCCTGGAGAGACAGGGAACTATACTACGAGCAGTACTTC CAWRDRELYYEQYF
15 TRBJ1-6 TRBV7-2 - TRBD1 TGTGCCAGCAGCTTCAAGGGACAGGGGTTTTCACCCCTCCACTTT CASSFKGQGFSPLHF
13 TRBJ2-7 TRBV2 few - TGTGCCAGCGAGGGGGGGGAAGCCTACGAGCAGTACTTC CASEGGEAYEQYF
11 TRBJ2-3 TRBV11-2 few - TGTGCCAGCAGCTTAGCCCAAGGGCAGTATTTT CASSLAQGQYF
14 TRBJ2-2 TRBV6-4 few - TGTGCCAGCAGTGACAGGGCGAACACCGGGGAGCTGTTTTTT CASSDRANTGELFF
14 TRBJ1-6 TRBV19 - TRBD1 TGTGCCAGTAGTATCCGGGACAGGGGCTCACCCCTCCACTTT CASSIRDRGSPLHF
12 TRBJ2-7 TRBV29-1 - - TGCAGCGTGGCGTCTGGTTCGGGCGAGCAGTACTTC CSVASGSGEQYF
15 TRBJ2-3 TRBV29-1 - - TGCAGCGTCAAGGGGGAGGAAACTAGCACAGATACGCAGTATTTT CSVKGEETSTDTQYF
15 TRBJ2-7 TRBV27 - - TGTGCCAGCAGTTTATCGATGGAGGGGCTCCACGAGCAGTACTTC CASSLSMEGLHEQYF
15 TRBJ2-1 TRBV6-4 - - TGTGCCAGCAGTGTCTCCCCTAGCTCCTACAATGAGCAGTTCTTC CASSVSPSSYNEQFF
13 TRBJ2-7 TRBV6-5 - - TGTGCCAGCAGTTACTCAGGGGGACACGAGCAGTACTTC CASSYSGGHEQYF
12 TRBJ1-2 TRBV29-1 few - TGCAGCGTTGAATCCGGGTTATACGGCTACACCTTC CSVESGLYGYTF
15 TRBJ1-2 TRBV2 - - TGTGCCAGCAGTGACCGGAGGCAGGAAGCATATGGCTACACCTTC CASSDRRQEAYGYTF
12 TRBJ2-1 TRBV27 - - TGTGCCAGCAGTTTGGGTTACAATGAGCAGTTCTTC CASSLGYNEQFF
14 TRBJ2-1 TRBV27 - - TGTGCCAGCAGTTTAGCCCCCCCACCGGGTGAGCAGTTCTTC CASSLAPPPGEQFF
14 TRBJ2-1 TRBV2 - TRBD2 TGTGCCAGCAGTGGATTGGGAGGGTACAATGAGCAGTTCTTC CASSGLGGYNEQFF
13 TRBJ2-7 TRBV29-1 few - TGCAGCACCCCCCCTGGGACAACTTACGAGCAGTACTTC CSTPPGTTYEQYF
15 TRBJ2-5 TRBV4-3 - - TGCGCCAGCAGCCAAGGAAAGAGGTACCAAGAGACCCAGTACTTC CASSQGKRYQETQYF
14 TRBJ2-7 TRBV11-2 - - TGTGCCAGCAGCTTAGATCCAGGTTCCTACGAGCAGTACTTC CASSLDPGSYEQYF
13 TRBJ2-5 TRBV19 few - TGTGCCAGTAGTATAGACGGGGAAGAGACCCAGTACTTC CASSIDGEETQYF
15 TRBJ2-3 TRBV9 - TRBD1 TGTGCCAGCAGCGCTTCCACAGGGGCCACAGATACGCAGTATTTT CASSASTGATDTQYF